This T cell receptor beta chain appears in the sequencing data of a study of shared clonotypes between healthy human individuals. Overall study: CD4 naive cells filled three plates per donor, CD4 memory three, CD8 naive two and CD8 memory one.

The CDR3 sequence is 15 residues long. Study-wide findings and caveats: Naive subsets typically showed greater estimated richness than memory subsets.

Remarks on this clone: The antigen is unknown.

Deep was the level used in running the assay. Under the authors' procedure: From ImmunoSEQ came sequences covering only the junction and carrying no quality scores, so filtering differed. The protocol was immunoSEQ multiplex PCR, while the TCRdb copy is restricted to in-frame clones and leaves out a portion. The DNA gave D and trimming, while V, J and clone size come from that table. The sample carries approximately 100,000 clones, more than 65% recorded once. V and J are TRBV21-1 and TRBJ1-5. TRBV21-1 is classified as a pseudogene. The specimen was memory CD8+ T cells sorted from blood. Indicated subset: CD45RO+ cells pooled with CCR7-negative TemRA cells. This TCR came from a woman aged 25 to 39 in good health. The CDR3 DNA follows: TGTGCCAGCAGCAAAGAGGGGGGGGTTGTGGAGCCCCAGCATTTT. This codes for CASSKEGGVVEPQHF.